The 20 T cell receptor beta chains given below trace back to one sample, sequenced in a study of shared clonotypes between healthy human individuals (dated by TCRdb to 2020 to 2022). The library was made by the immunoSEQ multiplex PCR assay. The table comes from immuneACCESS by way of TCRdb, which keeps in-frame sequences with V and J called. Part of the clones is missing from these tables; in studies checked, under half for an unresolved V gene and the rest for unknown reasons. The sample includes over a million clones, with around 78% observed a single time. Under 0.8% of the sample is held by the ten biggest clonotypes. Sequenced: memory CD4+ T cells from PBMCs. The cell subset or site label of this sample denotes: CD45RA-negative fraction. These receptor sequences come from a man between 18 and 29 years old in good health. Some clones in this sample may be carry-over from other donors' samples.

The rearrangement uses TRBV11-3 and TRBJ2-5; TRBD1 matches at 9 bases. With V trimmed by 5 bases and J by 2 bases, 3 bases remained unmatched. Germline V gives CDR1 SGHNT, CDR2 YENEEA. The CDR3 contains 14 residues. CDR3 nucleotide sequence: TGTGCCAGCAGCCTGGGGACAGGGCAAGAGACCCAGTACTTC. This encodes CASSLGTGQETQYF.

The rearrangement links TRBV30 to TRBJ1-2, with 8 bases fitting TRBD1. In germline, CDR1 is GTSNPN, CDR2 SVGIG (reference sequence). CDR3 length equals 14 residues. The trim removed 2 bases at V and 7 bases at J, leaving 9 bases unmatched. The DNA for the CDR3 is TGTGCCTGGAGTACACTACAGGGGGACGGTGGCTACACCTTC. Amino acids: CAWSTLQGDGGYTF.

The CDR3 here is CASSLLPGQETQYF. CDR3 nucleotides: TGTGCCAGCTCACTCCTCCCTGGCCAAGAGACCCAGTACTTC. The chain uses TRBV18 and TRBJ2-5, with D hard to call. The ends were cut back, 4 bases at V and 1 base at J, with 10 bases in the middle. This CDR3 region has 14 residues. Germline loops: CDR1 KGHSH, CDR2 LQKENI. Full variable domain (missing parts from reference TRBV18 and TRBJ2-5): NAGVMQNPRHLVRRRGQEARLRCSPMKGHSHVYWYRQLPEEGLKFMVYLQKENIIDESGMPKERFSAEFPKEGPSILRIQQVVRGDSAAYFCASSLLPGQETQYFGPGTRLLVL.

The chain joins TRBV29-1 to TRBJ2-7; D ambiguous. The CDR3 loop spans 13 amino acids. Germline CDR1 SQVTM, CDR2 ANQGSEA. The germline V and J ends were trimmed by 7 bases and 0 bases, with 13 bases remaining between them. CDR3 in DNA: TGCAGCGCCCGGACGCCCAGCTCCTACGAGCAGTACTTC. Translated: CSARTPSSYEQYF.

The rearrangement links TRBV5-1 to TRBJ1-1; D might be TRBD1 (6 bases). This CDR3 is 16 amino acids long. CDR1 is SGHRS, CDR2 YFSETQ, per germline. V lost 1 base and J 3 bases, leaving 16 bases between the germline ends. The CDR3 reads CASSLINRVYDTEAFF. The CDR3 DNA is TGCGCCAGCAGCTTGATAAACAGGGTCTATGACACTGAAGCTTTCTTT.

The CDR3 spells CASSKTGITEAFF. CDR3 sequence (DNA): TGTGCCAGCAGCAAGACGGGGATCACTGAAGCTTTCTTT. The chain couples TRBV2 to TRBJ1-1; D is unclear. From germline, CDR1 is SNHLY and CDR2 FYNNEI. Trimming cost V 6 bases and J 4 bases, with 12 bases left between them. CDR3 size: 13 residues.

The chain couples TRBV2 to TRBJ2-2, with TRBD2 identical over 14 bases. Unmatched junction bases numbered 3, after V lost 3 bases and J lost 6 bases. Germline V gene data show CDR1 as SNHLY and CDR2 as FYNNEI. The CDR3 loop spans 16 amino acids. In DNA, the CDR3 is TGTGCCAGCAGTGAGACTAGCGGGAGGGTCTCCGGGGAGCTGTTTTTT. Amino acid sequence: CASSETSGRVSGELFF.

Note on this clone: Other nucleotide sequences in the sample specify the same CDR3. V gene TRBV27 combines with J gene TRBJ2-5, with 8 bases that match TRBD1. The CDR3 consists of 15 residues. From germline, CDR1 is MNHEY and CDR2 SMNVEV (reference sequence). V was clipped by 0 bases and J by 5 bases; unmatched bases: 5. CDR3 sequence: CASSLSGTGWETQYF. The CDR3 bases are TGTGCCAGCAGTTTATCGGGGACAGGCTGGGAGACCCAGTACTTC.

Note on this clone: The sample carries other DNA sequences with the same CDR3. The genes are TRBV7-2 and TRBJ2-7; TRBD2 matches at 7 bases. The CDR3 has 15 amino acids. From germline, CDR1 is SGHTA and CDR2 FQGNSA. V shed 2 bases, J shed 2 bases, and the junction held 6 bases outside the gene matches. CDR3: CASSLSSGGPYEQYF. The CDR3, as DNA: TGTGCCAGCAGCTTATCGTCGGGAGGACCCTACGAGCAGTACTTC.

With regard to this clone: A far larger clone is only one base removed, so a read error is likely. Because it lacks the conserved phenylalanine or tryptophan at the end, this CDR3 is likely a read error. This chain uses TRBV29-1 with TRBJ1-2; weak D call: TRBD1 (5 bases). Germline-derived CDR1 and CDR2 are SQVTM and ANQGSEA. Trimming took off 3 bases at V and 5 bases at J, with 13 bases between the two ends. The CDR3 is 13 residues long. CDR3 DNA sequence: TGCAGCGTTGACCCCCAGGGCGGGTATGGCTACACCCTC. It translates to CSVDPQGGYGYTL.

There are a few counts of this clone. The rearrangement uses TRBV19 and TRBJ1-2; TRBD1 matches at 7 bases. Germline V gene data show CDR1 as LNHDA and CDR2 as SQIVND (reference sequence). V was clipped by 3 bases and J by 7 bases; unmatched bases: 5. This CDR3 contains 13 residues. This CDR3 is CASSILRGPGYTF. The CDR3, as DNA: TGTGCCAGTAGTATCTTGAGGGGGCCTGGCTACACCTTC.

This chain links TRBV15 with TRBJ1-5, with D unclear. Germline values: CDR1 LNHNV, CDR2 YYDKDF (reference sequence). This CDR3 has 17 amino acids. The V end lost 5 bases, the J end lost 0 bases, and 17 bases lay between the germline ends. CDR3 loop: CATSPRAAPISNQPQHF. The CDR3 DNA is TGTGCCACCAGCCCGCGTGCAGCCCCTATTAGCAATCAGCCCCAGCATTTT.

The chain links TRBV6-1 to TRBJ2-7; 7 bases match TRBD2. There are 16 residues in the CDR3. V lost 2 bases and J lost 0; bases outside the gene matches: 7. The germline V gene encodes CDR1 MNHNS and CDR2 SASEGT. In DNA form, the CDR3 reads TGTGCCAGCAGTGAATTGACTAGCAATCCCTCCTACGAGCAGTACTTC. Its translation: CASSELTSNPSYEQYF.

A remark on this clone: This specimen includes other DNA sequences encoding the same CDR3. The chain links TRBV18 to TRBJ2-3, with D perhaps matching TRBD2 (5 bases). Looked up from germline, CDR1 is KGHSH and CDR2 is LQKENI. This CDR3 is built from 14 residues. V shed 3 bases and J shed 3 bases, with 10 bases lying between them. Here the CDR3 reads CASSPTRGTDTQYF. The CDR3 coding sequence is TGTGCCAGCTCACCGACTCGAGGGACAGATACGCAGTATTTT.

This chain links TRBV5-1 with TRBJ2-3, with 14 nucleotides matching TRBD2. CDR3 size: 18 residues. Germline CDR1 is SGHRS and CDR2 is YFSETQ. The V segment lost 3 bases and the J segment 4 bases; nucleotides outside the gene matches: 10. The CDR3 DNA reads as TGCGCCAGCAGCTCTGGGACTAGCGGGAGAATTGGGTCAGATACGCAGTATTTT. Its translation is CASSSGTSGRIGSDTQYF.

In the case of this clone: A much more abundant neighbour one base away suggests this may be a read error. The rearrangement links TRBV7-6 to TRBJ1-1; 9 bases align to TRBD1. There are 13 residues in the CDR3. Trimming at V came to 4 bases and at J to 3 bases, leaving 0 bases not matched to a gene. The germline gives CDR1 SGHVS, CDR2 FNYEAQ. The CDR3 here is CASSWDRDTEAFF. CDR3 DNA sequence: TGTGCCAGCAGCTGGGACAGGGACACTGAAGCTTTCTTT.

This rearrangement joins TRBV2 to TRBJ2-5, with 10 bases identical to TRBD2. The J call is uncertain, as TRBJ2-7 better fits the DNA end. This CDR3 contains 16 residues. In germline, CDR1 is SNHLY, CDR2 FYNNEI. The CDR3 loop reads CASRWTSGVAPYEQYF. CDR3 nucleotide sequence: TGTGCCAGCAGATGGACTAGCGGAGTGGCACCCTACGAGCAGTACTTC.

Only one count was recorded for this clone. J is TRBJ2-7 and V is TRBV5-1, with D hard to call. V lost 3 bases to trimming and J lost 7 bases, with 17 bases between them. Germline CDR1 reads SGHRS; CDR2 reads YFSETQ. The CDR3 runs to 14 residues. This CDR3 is CASSSVGAEREQYF. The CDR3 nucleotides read TGCGCCAGCAGCTCGGTGGGTGCCGAGAGGGAGCAGTACTTC.

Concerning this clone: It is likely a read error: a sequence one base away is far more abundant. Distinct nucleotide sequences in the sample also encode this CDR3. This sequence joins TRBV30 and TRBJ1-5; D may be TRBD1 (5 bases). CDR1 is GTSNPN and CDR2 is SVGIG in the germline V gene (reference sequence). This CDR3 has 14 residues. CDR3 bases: TGTGCCTGGAGTACTGGGACTATCGATCAGCCCCAGCACTTT. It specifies CAWSTGTIDQPQHF.

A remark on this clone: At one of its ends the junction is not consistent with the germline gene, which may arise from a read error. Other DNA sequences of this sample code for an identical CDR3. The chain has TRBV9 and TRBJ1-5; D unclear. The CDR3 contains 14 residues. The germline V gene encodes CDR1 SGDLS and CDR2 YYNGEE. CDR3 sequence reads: CASSVGNSNQPQHF. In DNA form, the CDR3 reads TGTGCCAGTAGCGTCGGTAATAGCAATCAGCCCCAGCATTTT.